The clone carrying this TCR beta chain was picked up one time. This sample was taken from a study of blood T cell repertoires in COVID-19. Study overall: Acute-phase and convalescent COVID-19 samples originated in the United States, Italy and Spain.

Method: immunoSEQ multiplex PCR; TCRdb's copy keeps in-frame clones and lacks some. The sample includes around 300,000 clones, around nine tenths of them seen just once. Cohort assignment relied on participant-reported clinical history. Germline lookup yields CDR1 SGHNT and CDR2 YYREEE (reference sequence). The CDR3 contains 15 residues. V lost 4 bases and J lost 4, with 12 bases in between. The sequence came from a woman in her sixties in a cohort exposed to, infected with or recovered from COVID-19 (not recorded which). Sequenced: PBMCs or T cells enriched from blood (not recorded which). The chain combines TRBV5-4 with TRBJ2-6; the D gene is possibly TRBD1 (6 bases). The CDR3 here is CASSPTGFGANVLTF. In DNA, the CDR3 is TGTGCCAGCAGCCCGACAGGTTTCGGGGCCAACGTCCTGACTTTC. The variable domain in full, completed from reference TRBV5-4 and TRBJ2-6, reads ETGVTQSPTHLIKTRGQQVTLRCSSQSGHNTVSWYQQALGQGPQFIFQYYREEENGRGNFPPRFSGLQFPNYSSELNVNALELDDSALYLCASSPTGFGANVLTFGAGSRLTVL.